These 3 T cell receptor beta chains share one sample of origin, sequenced in a study of cytomegalovirus exposure and HLA in healthy donors. This PCR relied on a set of 60 Vbeta primers and 13 Jbeta primers. Generated by immunoSEQ multiplex PCR, the TCRdb table keeps only in-frame clones and is missing some. The sample records 200,000 or so clones, roughly 80% being singletons. Material for sequencing was PBMCs. The source is a man aged 35 to 55 in good health and CMV-seropositive.

This clone was seen once. The CDR3 is CASSLVLLSLSSIYEQYF. Written as DNA, the CDR3 is TGTGCCAGCAGCTTAGTATTACTGTCCCTATCCTCAATCTACGAGCAGTACTTC. The chain recombines TRBV7-2 with TRBJ2-7, with D hard to call. Trimming removed 1 base at V and 3 bases at J, with 22 bases between. CDR1 is SGHTA and CDR2 is FQGNSA in the germline V gene. This CDR3 spans 18 amino acids.

This clone came up once. This chain links TRBV19 with TRBJ2-5; D is perhaps TRBD1 (5 bases). The CDR3 has 13 amino acids. The germline V gene has CDR1 LNHDA and CDR2 SQIVND (reference sequence). Trimming stripped 3 bases from V and 4 bases from J, with 9 bases between. CDR3 nucleotide sequence: TGTGCCAGTAGTATGAAGCAGGGAGAGACCCAGTACTTC. It is translated as CASSMKQGETQYF.

The sample holds one count of this clone. The chain couples TRBV28 to TRBJ2-5; a possible D gene is TRBD2 (5 bases). This CDR3 has 12 residues. CDR1 and CDR2 from the germline V gene are MDHEN and SYDVKM. V dropped 6 bases and J dropped 7 bases, with 12 bases sitting between them. This CDR3 is CASSPRGGTQYF. The CDR3 bases are TGTGCCAGCAGCCCCCGGGGTGGGACCCAGTACTTC.